Listed below are T cell receptor beta chains from one sample, sequenced in a study of neurological immune-mediated disorders. TCRdb reprocessed the 5' RACE reads with MiXCR, giving one entry per CDR3 protein. The data show about 31,000 distinct CDR3 sequences, approximately 4.1% seen once. Source material: CD4+ T cells from blood. These receptors originate from a woman between 40 and 50 years old in good health. Each CDR3 is given with its conserved first and last residue. The order of the fields is D gene, V gene, clone size, J gene, CDR3 DNA, CDR3 protein. A D gene is named only where the DNA matches it firmly. Clone size is given as how often the clone was seen (once, few, many) or a class if it is expanded.

d_gene: -; v_gene: TRBV11-3; abundance: many; j_gene: TRBJ2-2; CDR3nt: TGTGCCAGCAGAACTCACACCGGGGAGCTGTTTTTT; CDR3aa: CASRTHTGELFF
d_gene: -; v_gene: TRBV10-3; abundance: many; j_gene: TRBJ2-7; CDR3nt: TGTGCCATCAGGCCTAGCGAGAGCTCCTACGAGCAGTACTTC; CDR3aa: CAIRPSESSYEQYF
d_gene: -; v_gene: TRBV12-3/TRBV12-4; abundance: many; j_gene: TRBJ2-6; CDR3nt: TGTGCCAGCAGTTTAGAAGCGCAAGGGGCCAACGTCCTGACTTTC; CDR3aa: CASSLEAQGANVLTF
d_gene: TRBD1; v_gene: TRBV20-1; abundance: many; j_gene: TRBJ2-1; CDR3nt: TGCAGTGCTACCTGGGACAGGGAAGACTTGCAGTTCTTC; CDR3aa: CSATWDREDLQFF
d_gene: TRBD2; v_gene: TRBV7-8; abundance: many; j_gene: TRBJ2-1; CDR3nt: TGTGCCAGCAGCTTGGGCTCTAGCGGGAGCGATGAGCAGTTCTTC; CDR3aa: CASSLGSSGSDEQFF
d_gene: -; v_gene: TRBV5-1; abundance: many; j_gene: TRBJ1-6; CDR3nt: TGCGCCAGCAGCCCCTCCATGGGGGGTGAAAATTCACCCCTCCACTTT; CDR3aa: CASSPSMGGENSPLHF
d_gene: TRBD1; v_gene: TRBV20-1; abundance: many; j_gene: TRBJ1-6; CDR3nt: TGCAGTGCCGTTTTACCCGGGACAGGGAATTCACCCCTCCACTTT; CDR3aa: CSAVLPGTGNSPLHF
d_gene: -; v_gene: TRBV3-1; abundance: many; j_gene: TRBJ2-2; CDR3nt: TGTGCCAGCAGCCAAGAGTTCGCGAACACCGGGGAGCTGTTTTTT; CDR3aa: CASSQEFANTGELFF
d_gene: TRBD1; v_gene: TRBV27; abundance: many; j_gene: TRBJ2-1; CDR3nt: TGTGCCAGCAGGCCCTACGTCGGGACAGGGGGGGACAATGAGCAGTTCTTC; CDR3aa: CASRPYVGTGGDNEQFF
d_gene: -; v_gene: TRBV7-6; abundance: many; j_gene: TRBJ2-5; CDR3nt: TGTGCCAGCAGCTTAGGGGGGCCGAGAGAGACCCAGTACTTC; CDR3aa: CASSLGGPRETQYF
d_gene: -; v_gene: TRBV5-1; abundance: many; j_gene: TRBJ2-1; CDR3nt: TGCGCCAGCAGCACCGGACAGTACAATGAGCAGTTCTTC; CDR3aa: CASSTGQYNEQFF
d_gene: -; v_gene: TRBV5-1; abundance: many; j_gene: TRBJ1-2; CDR3nt: TGCGCCAGCAGCTCGGACGTACCTTCTAACTATGGCTACACCTTC; CDR3aa: CASSSDVPSNYGYTF
d_gene: -; v_gene: TRBV12-3/TRBV12-4; abundance: many; j_gene: TRBJ1-4; CDR3nt: TGTGCCAGCAGTTACGGGGCAACTAATGAAAAACTGTTTTTT; CDR3aa: CASSYGATNEKLFF
d_gene: -; v_gene: TRBV28; abundance: many; j_gene: TRBJ1-1; CDR3nt: TGTGCCAGCAGTTTATGGATAGAAGGGGGGGAATGGTTCTTT; CDR3aa: CASSLWIEGGEWFF
d_gene: -; v_gene: TRBV3-1; abundance: many; j_gene: TRBJ2-5; CDR3nt: TGTGCCAGCAGCCAAGGGCGTGGGGAGACCCAGTACTTC; CDR3aa: CASSQGRGETQYF